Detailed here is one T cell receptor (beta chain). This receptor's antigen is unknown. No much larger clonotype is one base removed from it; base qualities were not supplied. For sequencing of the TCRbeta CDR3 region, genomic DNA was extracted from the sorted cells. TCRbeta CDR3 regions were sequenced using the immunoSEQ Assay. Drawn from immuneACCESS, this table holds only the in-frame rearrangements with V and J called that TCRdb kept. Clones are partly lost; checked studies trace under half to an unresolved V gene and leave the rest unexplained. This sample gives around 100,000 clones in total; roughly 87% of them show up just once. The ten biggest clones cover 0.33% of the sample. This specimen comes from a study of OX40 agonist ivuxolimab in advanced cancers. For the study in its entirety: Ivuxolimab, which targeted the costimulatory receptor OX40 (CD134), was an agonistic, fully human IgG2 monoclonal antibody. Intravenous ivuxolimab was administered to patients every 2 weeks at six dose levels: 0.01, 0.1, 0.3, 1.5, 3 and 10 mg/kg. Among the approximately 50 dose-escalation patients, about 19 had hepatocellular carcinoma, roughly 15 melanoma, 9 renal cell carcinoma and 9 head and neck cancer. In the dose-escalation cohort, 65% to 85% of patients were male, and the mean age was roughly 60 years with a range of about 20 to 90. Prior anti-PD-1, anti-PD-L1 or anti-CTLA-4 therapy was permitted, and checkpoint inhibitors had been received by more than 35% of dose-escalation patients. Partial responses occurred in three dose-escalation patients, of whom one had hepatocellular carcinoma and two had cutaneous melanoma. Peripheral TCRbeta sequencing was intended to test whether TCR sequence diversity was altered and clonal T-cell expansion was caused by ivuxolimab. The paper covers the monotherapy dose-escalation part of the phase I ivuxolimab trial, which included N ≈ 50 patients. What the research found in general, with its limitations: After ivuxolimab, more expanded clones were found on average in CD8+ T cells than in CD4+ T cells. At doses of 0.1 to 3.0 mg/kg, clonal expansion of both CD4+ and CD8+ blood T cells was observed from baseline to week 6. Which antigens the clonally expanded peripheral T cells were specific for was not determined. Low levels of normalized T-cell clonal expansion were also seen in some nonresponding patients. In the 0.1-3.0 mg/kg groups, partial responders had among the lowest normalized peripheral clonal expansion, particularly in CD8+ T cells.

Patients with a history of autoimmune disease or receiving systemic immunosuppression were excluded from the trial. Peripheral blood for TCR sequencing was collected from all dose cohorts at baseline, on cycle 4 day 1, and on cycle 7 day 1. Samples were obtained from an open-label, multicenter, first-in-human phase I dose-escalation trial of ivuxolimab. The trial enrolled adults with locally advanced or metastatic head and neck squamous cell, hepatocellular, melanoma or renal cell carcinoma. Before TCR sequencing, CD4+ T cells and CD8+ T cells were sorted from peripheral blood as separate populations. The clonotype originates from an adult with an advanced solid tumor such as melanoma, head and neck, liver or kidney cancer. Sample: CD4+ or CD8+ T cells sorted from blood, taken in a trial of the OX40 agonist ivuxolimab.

The CDR3 loop reads CASSLRIQGTEKLFF. The bases read TGTGCCAGCAGCTTAAGGATCCAGGGAACTGAAAAACTGTTTTTT. The sequence links TRBV11-2 to TRBJ1-4; matching of 5 bases hints at TRBD1 as the D gene. CDR1 and CDR2, per the germline V gene, are SGHAT and FQNNGV. The cysteine opens and the phenylalanine closes a CDR3 of 15 amino acids. Just CDR3 DNA is preserved here, 45 bases in frame from base 1. Trimming takes 2 bases from V and 7 bases from J, and the germline ends sit 14 bases apart.